This entry lists 16 T cell receptor beta chains sequenced from one sample in a study of identical twins. Each CDR3 protein gets one entry after TCRdb re-called the 5' RACE reads with MiXCR. Altogether about 520,000 distinct CDR3 sequences are present, 22% being singletons, with the ten largest covering roughly 0.9%. This sample also appeared in a second study, on T cells expressing NK-cell markers.

Sequenced input: CD4+ T cells sorted from blood. These receptors were obtained from a woman aged 18-29 years in good health.

This chain links TRBV20-1 with TRBJ2-2, with D unresolved. Trimming pared 8 bases from V and 1 base from J, leaving 8 bases between. CDR3 size: 12 residues. CDR1 DFQATT and CDR2 SNEGSKA come from the germline V gene (reference sequence). The CDR3 sequence is CSTRQNTGELFF. As DNA, the CDR3 is TGCAGTACCCGACAGAACACCGGGGAGCTGTTTTTT.

The gene calls are TRBV19 and TRBJ2-2; no definite D call. Germline V gene lookup returns CDR1 LNHDA and CDR2 SQIVND (reference sequence). V was pared by 4 bases and J by 8 bases, with 8 bases between. The CDR3 is 12 amino acids. The CDR3 spells CASSKRLGELFF. In DNA, the CDR3 is TGTGCCAGTAGTAAAAGACTGGGGGAGCTGTTTTTT.

This clonotype has a count of ten or more. V and J are TRBV12-3 or TRBV12-4 and TRBJ2-7; D is perhaps TRBD2 (6 bases). This CDR3 has 14 residues. Between the trimmed V and J ends, which lost 3 bases and 2 bases, there was a span of 11 bases. The CDR3 coding sequence is TGTGCCAGCAGTTTCCTGGGACTGACCTACGAGCAGTACTTC. It encodes CASSFLGLTYEQYF.

The V and J genes are TRBV12-3 or TRBV12-4 and TRBJ1-5; D is perhaps TRBD1 (5 bases). Trimming pared 3 bases from V and 11 bases from J, leaving 8 bases between. The CDR3 has 11 residues. CDR3 sequence reads: CASSLGGSQHF. The CDR3 DNA reads as TGTGCCAGCAGTTTGGGGGGTTCCCAGCATTTT.

This chain connects TRBV18 to TRBJ2-3, with D unclear. The CDR3 sequence is 14 residues long. V was clipped by 2 bases and J by 2 bases, with 8 bases between them. Per the germline V gene, CDR1 is KGHSH and CDR2 is LQKENI. In DNA, the CDR3 is TGTGCCAGCTCACCAACCCGTTTCACAGATACGCAGTATTTT. This gives the protein CASSPTRFTDTQYF.

This clonotype was detected only a few times. The V gene is TRBV27, the J gene TRBJ2-2; TRBD2 matches at 8 bases. The CDR3 is 17 amino acids. Germline V lookup: CDR1 MNHEY, CDR2 SMNVEV (reference sequence). V was pared by 2 bases and J by 6 bases, with 11 bases of the junction left unmatched. The CDR3 reads CASSLTPGTRKAGELFF. The CDR3 DNA reads TGTGCCAGCAGTTTAACCCCCGGGACTAGAAAAGCCGGGGAGCTGTTTTTT.

This clonotype was found a few times. The gene calls are TRBV12-3 or TRBV12-4 and TRBJ1-6, with D unresolved. The CDR3 consists of 14 residues. V lost 1 base and J lost 4, with 5 bases in between. Here the CDR3 reads CASSLVSYNSPLHF. The CDR3 bases are TGTGCCAGCAGTTTAGTGTCTTATAATTCACCCCTCCACTTT.

This clonotype was seen repeatedly, ten times or more. This rearrangement joins TRBV12-3 or TRBV12-4 to TRBJ2-1; 8 positions agree with TRBD2. This CDR3 is built from 14 residues. The trim removed 4 bases at V and 9 bases at J, leaving 8 bases unmatched. CDR3 protein: CASSSAGEAGEQFF. In DNA, the CDR3 is TGTGCCAGCAGTTCAGCGGGAGAGGCGGGTGAGCAGTTCTTC.

Remarks on this clonotype: One end of the junction does not line up with germline, which may come from a read error. V is TRBV5-1 and J is TRBJ2-6; TRBD1 might be the D (5 bases). The CDR3 extends over 13 amino acids. Germline assignment: CDR1 SGHRS and CDR2 YFSETQ. The CDR3 nucleotides read TGCGCCAGCAGCTCTTCTGGGGCCAACGCCCTGACTTTC. It translates to CASSSSGANALTF.

The rearrangement uses TRBV20-1 and TRBJ1-2, with D possibly being TRBD1 (5 bases). Per the germline V gene, CDR1 is DFQATT and CDR2 is SNEGSKA (reference sequence). This CDR3 spans 13 amino acids. As DNA, the CDR3 is TGCAGCACCTACTCCGGGACGGACTATGGCTACACCTTC. Amino acid sequence: CSTYSGTDYGYTF.

V usage is TRBV19 and J usage is TRBJ1-1; possibly TRBD1 for D (5 bases). CDR3 length: 11 residues. V lost 11 bases, J lost 4 bases, and 11 bases lay in between. Germline assignment: CDR1 LNHDA and CDR2 SQIVND (reference sequence). The CDR3 protein is CASKRGTEAFF. CDR3 in DNA: TGTGCCTCGAAGAGGGGCACTGAAGCTTTCTTT.

At least ten counts were recorded for this clonotype. The rearrangement uses TRBV12-3 or TRBV12-4 and TRBJ1-2; tentative D call: TRBD1 (6 bases). The CDR3 is 15 amino acids. V was cut by 8 bases and J by 2 bases, with 18 bases left in between. CDR3 residues: CASRLGGARNYGYTF. CDR3 coding DNA: TGTGCCAGCCGATTAGGGGGGGCCAGAAACTATGGCTACACCTTC.

The V call is TRBV12-3 or TRBV12-4, the J call TRBJ2-3; 9 bases map to TRBD1. J was trimmed by 4 bases and V by 5 bases; bases with no gene match: 4. This CDR3 has 14 amino acids. As DNA, the CDR3 is TGTGCCAGCAGTATCCGGACAGGGGCAGATACGCAGTATTTT. This translates into CASSIRTGADTQYF.

V is TRBV4-1 and J is TRBJ1-5; 7 nucleotides agree with TRBD1. The CDR3 totals 16 residues. Germline assignment: CDR1 MGHRA and CDR2 YSYEKL. Unmatched junction bases numbered 12, after V lost 3 bases and J lost 7 bases. The CDR3 reads CASSHPAAQGTQPQHF. In DNA form, the CDR3 reads TGCGCCAGCAGCCACCCGGCGGCACAGGGGACACAGCCCCAGCATTTT.

V gene TRBV6-5 combines with J gene TRBJ2-3; D is perhaps TRBD1 (5 bases). The V end lost 5 bases, the J end lost 4 bases, and 7 bases lay between the germline ends. This CDR3 contains 12 residues. Germline CDR1 and CDR2: MNHEY and SVGAGI. CDR3 coding DNA: TGTGCCAGCAGTGCAGGGTCAGATACGCAGTATTTT. Translation: CASSAGSDTQYF.

The V call is TRBV2, the J call TRBJ2-3; no firm D call. CDR3 length: 11 amino acids. The V gene's germline CDR1 is SNHLY and CDR2 FYNNEI. V gave up 11 bases and J gave up 7 bases, with 13 bases separating them. CDR3 in DNA: TGTGCCTCCCTTGGGCGAAATACGCAGTATTTT. It is translated as CASLGRNTQYF.